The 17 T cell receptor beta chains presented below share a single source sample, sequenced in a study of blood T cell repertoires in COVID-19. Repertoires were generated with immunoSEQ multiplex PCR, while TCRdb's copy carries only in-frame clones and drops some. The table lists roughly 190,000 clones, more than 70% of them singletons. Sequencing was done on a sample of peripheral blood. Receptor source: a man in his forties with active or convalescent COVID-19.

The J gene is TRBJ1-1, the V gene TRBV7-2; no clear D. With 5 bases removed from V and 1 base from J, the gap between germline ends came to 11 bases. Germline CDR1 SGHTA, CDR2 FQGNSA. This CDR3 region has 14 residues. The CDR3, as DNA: TGTGCCAGCAGCCTAGGGAGGGAGAACACTGAAGCTTTCTTT. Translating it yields CASSLGRENTEAFF.

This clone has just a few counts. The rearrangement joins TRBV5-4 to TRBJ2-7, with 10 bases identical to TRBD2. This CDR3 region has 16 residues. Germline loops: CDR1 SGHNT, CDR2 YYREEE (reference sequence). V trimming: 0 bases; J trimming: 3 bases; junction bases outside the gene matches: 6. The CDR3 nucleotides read TGTGCCAGCAGCTTGGGGGTAGCGGGGGGTTACTACGAGCAGTACTTC. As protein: CASSLGVAGGYYEQYF. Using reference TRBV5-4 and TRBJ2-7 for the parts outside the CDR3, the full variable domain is ETGVTQSPTHLIKTRGQQVTLRCSSQSGHNTVSWYQQALGQGPQFIFQYYREEENGRGNFPPRFSGLQFPNYSSELNVNALELDDSALYLCASSLGVAGGYYEQYFGPGTRLTVT.

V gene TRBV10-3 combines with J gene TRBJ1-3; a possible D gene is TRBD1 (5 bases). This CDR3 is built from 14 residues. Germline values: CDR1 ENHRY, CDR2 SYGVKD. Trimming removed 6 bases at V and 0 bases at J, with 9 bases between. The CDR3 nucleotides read TGTGCCATCAGCAACAGGAGCTCTGGAAACACCATATATTTT. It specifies CAISNRSSGNTIYF.

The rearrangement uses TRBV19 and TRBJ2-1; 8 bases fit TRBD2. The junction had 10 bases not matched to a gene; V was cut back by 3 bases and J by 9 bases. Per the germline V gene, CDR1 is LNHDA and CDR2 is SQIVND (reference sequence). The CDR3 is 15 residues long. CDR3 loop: CASSITSGTAGEQFF. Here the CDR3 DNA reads TGTGCCAGTAGTATCACTAGCGGCACCGCGGGTGAGCAGTTCTTC.

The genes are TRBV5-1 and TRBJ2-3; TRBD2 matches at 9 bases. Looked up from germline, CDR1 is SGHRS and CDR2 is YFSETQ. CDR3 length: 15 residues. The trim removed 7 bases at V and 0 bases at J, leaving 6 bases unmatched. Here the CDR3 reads CASAGLATSTDTQYF. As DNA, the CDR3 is TGCGCCAGCGCTGGACTAGCGACAAGCACAGATACGCAGTATTTT.

The CDR3 region has the DNA TGTGCCAGCAGCGTAGGCGCAGCGTCTGGAAACACCATATATTTT. Translating it yields CASSVGAASGNTIYF. The chain joins TRBV9 to TRBJ1-3; D unresolved. Germline CDR1 reads SGDLS; CDR2 reads YYNGEE. The V and J ends lost 0 bases and 1 base respectively, with 8 bases between them. This CDR3 has 15 residues. Combining the CDR3 with reference TRBV9 and TRBJ1-3 gives the whole variable domain DSGVTQTPKHLITATGQRVTLRCSPRSGDLSVYWYQQSLDQGLQFLIQYYNGEERAKGNILERFSAQQFPDLHSELNLSSLELGDSALYFCASSVGAASGNTIYFGEGSWLTVV.

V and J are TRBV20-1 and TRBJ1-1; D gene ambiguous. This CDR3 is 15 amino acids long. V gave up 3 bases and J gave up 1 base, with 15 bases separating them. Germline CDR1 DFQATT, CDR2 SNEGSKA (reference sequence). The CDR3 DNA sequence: TGCAGTGCTAGTTCCCTCCCAGGTTGGAACACTGAAGCTTTCTTT. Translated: CSASSLPGWNTEAFF.

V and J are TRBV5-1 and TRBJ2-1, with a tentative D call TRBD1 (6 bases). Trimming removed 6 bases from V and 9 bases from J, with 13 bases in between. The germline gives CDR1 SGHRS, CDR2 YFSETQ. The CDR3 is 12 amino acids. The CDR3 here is CASTNRDSEQFF. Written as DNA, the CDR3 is TGCGCCAGCACAAACAGGGATAGTGAGCAGTTCTTC.

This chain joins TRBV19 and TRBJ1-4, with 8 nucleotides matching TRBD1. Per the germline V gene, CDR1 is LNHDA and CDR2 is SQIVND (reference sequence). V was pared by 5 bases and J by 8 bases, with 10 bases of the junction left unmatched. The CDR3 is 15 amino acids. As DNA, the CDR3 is TGTGCCAGTAGTCAGACAGGGGCGCTGGACGAAAAACTGTTTTTT. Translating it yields CASSQTGALDEKLFF.

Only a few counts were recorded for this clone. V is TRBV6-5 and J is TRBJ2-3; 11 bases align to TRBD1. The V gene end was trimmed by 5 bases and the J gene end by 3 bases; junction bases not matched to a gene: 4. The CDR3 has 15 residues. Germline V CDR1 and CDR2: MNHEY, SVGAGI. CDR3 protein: CASSPGQGVTDTQYF. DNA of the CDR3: TGTGCCAGCAGTCCGGGACAGGGGGTAACAGATACGCAGTATTTT.

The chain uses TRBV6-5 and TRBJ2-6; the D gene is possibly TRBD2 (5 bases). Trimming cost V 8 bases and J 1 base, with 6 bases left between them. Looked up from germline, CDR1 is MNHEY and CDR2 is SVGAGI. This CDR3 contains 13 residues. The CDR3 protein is CASGGSGANVLTF. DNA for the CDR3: TGTGCCAGCGGAGGATCTGGGGCCAACGTCCTGACTTTC.

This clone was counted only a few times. CDR3 in amino acids: CASSSPSGPYTGELFF. The CDR3 DNA sequence: TGTGCCAGCAGCTCCCCTAGCGGGCCGTACACCGGGGAGCTGTTTTTT. This chain links TRBV7-9 with TRBJ2-2; TRBD2 matches at 8 bases. Germline values: CDR1 SEHNR, CDR2 FQNEAQ (reference sequence). The CDR3 covers 16 residues. V was pared by 4 bases and J by 3 bases, with 7 bases of the junction left unmatched.

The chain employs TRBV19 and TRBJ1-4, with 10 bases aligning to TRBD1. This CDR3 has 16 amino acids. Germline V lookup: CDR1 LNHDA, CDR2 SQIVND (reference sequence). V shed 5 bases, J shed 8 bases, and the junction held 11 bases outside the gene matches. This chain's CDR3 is CASSESGTGVGEKLFF. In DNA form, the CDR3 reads TGTGCCAGTAGTGAGAGCGGGACAGGGGTAGGGGAAAAACTGTTTTTT.

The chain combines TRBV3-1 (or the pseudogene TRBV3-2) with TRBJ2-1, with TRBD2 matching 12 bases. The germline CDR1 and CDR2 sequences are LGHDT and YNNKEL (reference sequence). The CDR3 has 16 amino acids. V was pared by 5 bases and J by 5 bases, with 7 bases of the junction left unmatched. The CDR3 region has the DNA TGTGCCAGCAGCACTCGGACTAGCGGGACCCACAATGAGCAGTTCTTC. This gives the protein CASSTRTSGTHNEQFF.

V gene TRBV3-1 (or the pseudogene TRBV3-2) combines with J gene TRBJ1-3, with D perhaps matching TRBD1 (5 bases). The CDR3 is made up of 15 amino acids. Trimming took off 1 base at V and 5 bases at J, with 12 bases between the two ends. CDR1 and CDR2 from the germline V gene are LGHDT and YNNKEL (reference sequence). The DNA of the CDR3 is TGTGCCAGCAGCCAAGTGGCGGGGGTAAGAAACACCATATATTTT. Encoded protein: CASSQVAGVRNTIYF.

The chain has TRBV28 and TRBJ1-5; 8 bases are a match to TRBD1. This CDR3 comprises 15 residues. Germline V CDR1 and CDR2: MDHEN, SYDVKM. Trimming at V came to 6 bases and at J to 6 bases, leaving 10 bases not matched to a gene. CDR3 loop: CASRHADRETQPQHF. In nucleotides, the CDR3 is TGTGCCAGCAGACACGCGGACAGGGAAACTCAGCCCCAGCATTTT.

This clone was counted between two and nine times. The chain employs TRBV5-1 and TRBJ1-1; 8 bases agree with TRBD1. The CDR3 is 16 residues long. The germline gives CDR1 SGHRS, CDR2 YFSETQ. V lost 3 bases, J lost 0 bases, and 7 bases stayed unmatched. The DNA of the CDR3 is TGCGCCAGCAGCTACGGGACAGGTTATTTGAACACTGAAGCTTTCTTT. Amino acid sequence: CASSYGTGYLNTEAFF.